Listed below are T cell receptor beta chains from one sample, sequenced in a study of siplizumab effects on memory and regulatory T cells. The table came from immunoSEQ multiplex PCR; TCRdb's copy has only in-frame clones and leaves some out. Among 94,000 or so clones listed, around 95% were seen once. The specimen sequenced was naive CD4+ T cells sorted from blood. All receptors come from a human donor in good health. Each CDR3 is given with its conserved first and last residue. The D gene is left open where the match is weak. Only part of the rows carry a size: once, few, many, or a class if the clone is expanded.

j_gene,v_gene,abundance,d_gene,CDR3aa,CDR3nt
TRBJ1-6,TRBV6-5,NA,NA,CASRQGNHSPLHF,TGTGCCAGCAGACAGGGTAATCATTCACCCCTCCACTTT
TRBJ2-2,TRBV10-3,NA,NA,CAISDFGGDGELFF,TGTGCCATCAGTGACTTCGGAGGGGACGGGGAGCTGTTTTTT
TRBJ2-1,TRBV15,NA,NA,CATSRAGYSYNEQFF,TGTGCCACCAGCAGAGCGGGGTACTCCTACAATGAGCAGTTCTTC
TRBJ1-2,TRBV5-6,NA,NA,CASSFPSQYYGYTF,TGTGCCAGCAGCTTTCCCAGCCAGTATTATGGCTACACCTTC
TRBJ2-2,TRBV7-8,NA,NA,CASTTTLNTGELFF,TGTGCCAGCACCACGACCCTGAACACCGGGGAGCTGTTTTTT
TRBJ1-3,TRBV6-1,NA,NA,CASSEGYSSYSGNTIYF,TGTGCCAGCAGTGAAGGGTACAGTTCCTACTCTGGAAACACCATATATTTT
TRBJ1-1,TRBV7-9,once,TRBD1,CASSLGQGMNTEAFF,TGTGCCAGCAGCTTAGGACAGGGGATGAACACTGAAGCTTTCTTT
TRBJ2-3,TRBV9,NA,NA,CASSVAGGSVDTQYF,TGTGCCAGCAGCGTAGCTGGAGGTAGCGTAGATACGCAGTATTTT
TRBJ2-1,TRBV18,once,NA,CASSPSYNEQFF,TGTGCCAGCTCACCATCCTACAATGAGCAGTTCTTC
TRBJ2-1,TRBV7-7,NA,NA,CASSPAAVSYNEQFF,TGTGCCAGCAGCCCGGCAGCCGTTTCCTACAATGAGCAGTTCTTC
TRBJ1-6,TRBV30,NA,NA,CAWSAGLSSYNSPLHF,TGTGCCTGGAGTGCCGGACTAAGCTCCTATAATTCACCCCTCCACTTT
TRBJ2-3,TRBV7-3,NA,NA,CASSHRPTDTQYF,TGTGCCAGCAGCCACCGTCCAACAGATACGCAGTATTTT
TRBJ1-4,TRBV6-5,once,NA,CASSYIKGRTNEKLFF,TGTGCCAGCAGTTATATTAAGGGACGAACTAATGAAAAACTGTTTTTT
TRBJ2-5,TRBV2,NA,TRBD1,CASRGTAQETQYF,TGTGCCAGCAGAGGGACAGCCCAAGAGACCCAGTACTTC
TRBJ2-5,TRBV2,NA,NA,CASRRTGYQETQYF,TGTGCCAGCAGACGGACGGGTTACCAAGAGACCCAGTACTTC
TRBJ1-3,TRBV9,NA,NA,CASSVRRARGNTIYF,TGTGCCAGCAGCGTAAGGAGAGCTCGGGGAAACACCATATATTTT
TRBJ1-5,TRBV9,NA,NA,CASSVGEESQPQHF,TGTGCCAGCAGCGTGGGGGAGGAGAGTCAGCCCCAGCATTTT
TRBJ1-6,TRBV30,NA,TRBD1,CACRQGDSPLHF,TGTGCCTGTAGACAGGGGGATTCACCCCTCCACTTT
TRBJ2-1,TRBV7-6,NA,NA,CASSLGAGFPYNEQFF,TGTGCCAGCAGCTTAGGTGCAGGGTTCCCTTACAATGAGCAGTTCTTC
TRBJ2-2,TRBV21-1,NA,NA,CASSGGNQDTGELFF,TGTGCCAGCAGCGGGGGGAACCAGGACACCGGGGAGCTGTTTTTT
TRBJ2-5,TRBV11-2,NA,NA,CASSFGETQYF,TGTGCCAGCAGCTTCGGAGAGACCCAGTACTTC
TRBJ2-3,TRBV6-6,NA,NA,CASTLETTQYF,TGTGCCAGCACCTTGGAGACCACGCAGTATTTT
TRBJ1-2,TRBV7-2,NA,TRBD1,CASSLVGAQGSFYGYTF,TGTGCCAGCAGCTTAGTAGGGGCACAGGGGAGTTTTTATGGCTACACCTTC
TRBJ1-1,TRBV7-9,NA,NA,CASSLTPNTEAFF,TGTGCCAGCAGCTTAACTCCGAACACTGAAGCTTTCTTT
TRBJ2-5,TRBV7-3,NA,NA,CASSLRGTPGETQYF,TGTGCCAGCAGCTTAAGGGGCACCCCCGGGGAGACCCAGTACTTC
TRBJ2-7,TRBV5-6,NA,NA,CASSPTGQEQYF,TGTGCCAGCAGCCCCACAGGGCAAGAGCAGTACTTC
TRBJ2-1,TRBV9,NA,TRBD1,CASSVEGAPYNEQFF,TGTGCCAGCAGCGTAGAGGGGGCACCCTACAATGAGCAGTTCTTC
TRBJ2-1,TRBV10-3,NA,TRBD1,CAITETGDNEQFF,TGTGCCATCACTGAAACAGGGGACAATGAGCAGTTCTTC
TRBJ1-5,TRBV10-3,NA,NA,CAAAVGGNQPQHF,TGTGCCGCCGCCGTGGGAGGCAATCAGCCCCAGCATTTT
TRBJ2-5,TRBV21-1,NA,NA,CASSKPGQGAWETQYF,TGTGCCAGCAGCAAACCCGGACAGGGGGCGTGGGAGACCCAGTACTTC
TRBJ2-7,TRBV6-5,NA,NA,CASSYSMVWPYEQYF,TGTGCCAGCAGTTACTCGATGGTCTGGCCCTACGAGCAGTACTTC
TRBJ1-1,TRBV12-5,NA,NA,CASGSQSNTEAFF,TGTGCTAGTGGTTCCCAGTCGAACACTGAAGCTTTCTTT
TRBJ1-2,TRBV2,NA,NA,CASSESMINGYTF,TGTGCCAGCAGTGAATCCATGATAAATGGCTACACCTTC
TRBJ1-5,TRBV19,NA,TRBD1,CASSTQKGTAANQPQHF,TGTGCCAGTAGTACCCAAAAGGGGACAGCGGCAAATCAGCCCCAGCATTTT
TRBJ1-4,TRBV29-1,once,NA,CSGRTGKGEKLFF,TGCAGCGGCAGAACAGGGAAGGGAGAAAAACTGTTTTTT
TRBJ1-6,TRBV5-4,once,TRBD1,CASSTQDRGNSPLHF,TGTGCCAGCAGCACCCAGGACAGGGGGAATTCACCCCTCCACTTT
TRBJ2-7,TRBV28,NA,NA,CASSTPAGIAYEQYF,TGTGCCAGCAGTACCCCAGCAGGGATAGCCTACGAGCAGTACTTC
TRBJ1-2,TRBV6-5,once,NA,CASSRDYTAYGYTF,TGTGCCAGCAGTAGAGACTACACCGCCTATGGCTACACCTTC
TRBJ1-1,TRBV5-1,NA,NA,CASSLYGGQNTEAFF,TGCGCCAGCAGCTTGTACGGGGGCCAGAACACTGAAGCTTTCTTT
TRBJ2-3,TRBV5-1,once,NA,CASSRGTDRDTQYF,TGCGCCAGCAGCCGCGGGACAGATCGGGATACGCAGTATTTT
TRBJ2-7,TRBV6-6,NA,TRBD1,CASSLDRDLYEQYF,TGTGCCAGCAGTTTAGACAGGGACCTCTACGAGCAGTACTTC
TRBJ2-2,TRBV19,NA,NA,CASSIITANTGELFF,TGTGCCAGTAGTATAATAACGGCGAACACCGGGGAGCTGTTTTTT
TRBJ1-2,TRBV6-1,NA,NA,CASSEGWGYGYTF,TGTGCCAGCAGTGAAGGCTGGGGCTATGGCTACACCTTC
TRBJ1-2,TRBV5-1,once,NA,CASSPASAAHTNYGYTF,TGCGCCAGCAGCCCCGCCTCGGCAGCGCATACTAACTATGGCTACACCTTC
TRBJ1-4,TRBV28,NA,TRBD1,CASRETGGLREKLFF,TGTGCCAGCAGAGAAACAGGGGGCTTGCGGGAAAAACTGTTTTTT
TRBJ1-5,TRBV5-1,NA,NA,CASGLHQPQHF,TGCGCCAGCGGGCTCCATCAGCCCCAGCATTTT